The clone carrying this TCR beta chain was found a few times. Its cognate antigen is unknown. These data are taken from a study of beta chain features in type 1 diabetes. Trimming removed 2 bases from V and 4 bases from J, with 11 bases in between. Per germline, CDR1 SQVTM and CDR2 ANQGSEA. This CDR3 spans 13 amino acids. The study, taken as a whole, reports: Researchers could not determine here whether HLA type influences TCRB rearrangement. Type 1 diabetes patients had VDJ junctions that carried fewer insertions and more deletions. PCR might pick shorter templates more often, in the same way for patients and controls. Among all four CD4+ subsets, Type 1 diabetes patients had TCRB CDR3s that were moderately but significantly shorter.

Sorted populations were all over 95% pure. The study reverse transcribed the entire isolated RNA, so it sequenced expressed TCRB transcripts. Only in-frame clones appear in the TCRdb table, and some are missing; sequencing was by immunoSEQ multiplex PCR. The sample records about 230,000 clones, roughly 17% being singletons. The V and J genes are TRBV29-1 and TRBJ1-2; unclear D gene. The sample consisted of naive CD4+ T cells from blood. This sequence was found in a man aged 25 to 45 with type 1 diabetes. This chain's CDR3 is CSVETRHAYGYTF. The DNA for the CDR3 is TGCAGCGTTGAAACCAGACACGCCTATGGCTACACCTTC.